This T cell receptor beta chain emerged from a study of T cells after posttransplantation cyclophosphamide. Using immunoSEQ multiplex PCR, the repertoire was profiled, and TCRdb retains in-frame clones only, with some absent. The sample shows roughly 21,000 clones, roughly 98% of them seen only once. The CDR3 is 13 amino acids. CDR1 is SGHAT and CDR2 is FQNNGV in the germline V gene. V was clipped by 8 bases and J by 5 bases; unmatched bases: 5. The study's findings and limits: Donor CD8+ memory clones often dominated recipient blood repertoires at later times. Recipient CMV seropositivity and CMV reactivation strongly tracked TRB clonality.

Concerning this clone itself: Its antigen is not identified.

This chain links TRBV11-2 with TRBJ2-1; TRBD2 matches 8 bases. The sample comprised naive CD8+ T cells sorted from PBMCs. This TCR was recovered from a man between 40 and 49 years old in good health, CMV-negative, and a related stem cell transplant donor. CDR3 sequence: CASQTGGNNEQFF. CDR3 nucleotides: TGTGCCAGCCAGACGGGAGGGAACAATGAGCAGTTCTTC. Full variable domain (missing parts from reference TRBV11-2 and TRBJ2-1): EAGVAQSPRYKIIEKRQSVAFWCNPISGHATLYWYQQILGQGPKLLIQFQNNGVVDDSQLPKDRFSAERLKGVDSTLKIQPAKLEDSAVYLCASQTGGNNEQFFGPGTRLTVL.